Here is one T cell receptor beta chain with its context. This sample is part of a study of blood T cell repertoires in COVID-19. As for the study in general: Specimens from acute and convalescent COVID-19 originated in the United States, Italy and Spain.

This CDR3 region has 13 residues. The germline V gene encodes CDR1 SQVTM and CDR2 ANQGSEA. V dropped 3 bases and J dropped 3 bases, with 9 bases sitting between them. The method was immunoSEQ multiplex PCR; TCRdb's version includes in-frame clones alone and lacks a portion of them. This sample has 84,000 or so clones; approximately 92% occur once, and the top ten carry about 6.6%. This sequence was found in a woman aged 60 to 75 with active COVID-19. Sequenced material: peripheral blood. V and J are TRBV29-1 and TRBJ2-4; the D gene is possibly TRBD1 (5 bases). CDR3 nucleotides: TGCAGCGTTGAGGGAACAGGCAAAAACATTCAGTACTTC. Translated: CSVEGTGKNIQYF.